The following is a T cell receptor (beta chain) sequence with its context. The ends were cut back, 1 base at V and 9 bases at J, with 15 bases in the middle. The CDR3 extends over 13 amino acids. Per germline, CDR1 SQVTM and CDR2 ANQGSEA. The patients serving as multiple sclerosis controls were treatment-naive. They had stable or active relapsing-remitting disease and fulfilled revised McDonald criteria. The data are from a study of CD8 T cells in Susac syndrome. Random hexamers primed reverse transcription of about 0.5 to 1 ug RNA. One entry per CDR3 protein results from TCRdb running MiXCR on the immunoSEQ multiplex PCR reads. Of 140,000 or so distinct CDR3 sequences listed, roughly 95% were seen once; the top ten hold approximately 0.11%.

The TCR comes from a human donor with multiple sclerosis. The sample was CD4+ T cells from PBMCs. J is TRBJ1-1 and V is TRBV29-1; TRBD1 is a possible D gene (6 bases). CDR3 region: CSVEGDTELQAFF. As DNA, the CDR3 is TGCAGCGTTGAAGGGGACACGGAGCTACAAGCTTTCTTT. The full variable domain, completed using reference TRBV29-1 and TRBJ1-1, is SAVISQKPSRDICQRGTSLTIQCQVDSQVTMMFWYRQQPGQSLTLIATANQGSEATYESGFVIDKFPISRPNLTFSTLTVSNMSPEDSSIYLCSVEGDTELQAFFGQGTRLTVV.